This T cell receptor (beta chain) was retrieved from a study of response to subunit inactivated influenza vaccine. General study results and limits: Each seasonal influenza vaccination recruits few new T cells, the authors suggested.

Per germline, CDR1 MDHEN and CDR2 SYDVKM. The CDR3 sequence is 15 residues long. Trimming removed 5 bases from V and 2 bases from J, with 16 bases in between. A remark on this clonotype: Its matching antigen is unknown. A read error may explain this, as a much larger clone is one base away.

TCRdb independently ran MiXCR on the RT-PCR reads; one entry per CDR3 protein. The table records about 160,000 distinct CDR3 sequences, about a tenth of them present only once. The chain recombines TRBV28 with TRBJ2-7; a weak D match, TRBD1 (5 bases). This specimen was non-naive T cells sorted from PBMCs, taken about 6 weeks after vaccination. The receptor was isolated from a man over 45 who received an inactivated influenza vaccine. The CDR3 loop is CASSTQGGGPYEQYF. The CDR3 region has the DNA TGTGCCAGCAGTACCCAGGGTGGCGGCCCCTACGAGCAGTACTTC.